One TCR beta chain is described in this entry. Its antigen remains unknown. CDR1 is SGHNT, CDR2 YYREEE, per germline (reference sequence). V dropped 4 bases and J dropped 0 bases, with 14 bases sitting between them. The CDR3 has 16 residues. This sample was taken from a study of siplizumab effects on memory and regulatory T cells. Per sample, some 100,000 TCR templates were assayed. Assay used: immunoSEQ multiplex PCR; TCRdb lists only in-frame clones, some missing. The sample yields under 150,000 clones, approximately 94% seen once. The study, taken as a whole, reports: About 80-97% of proliferating CD4+ or CD8+ clones had no assignable naive or memory phenotype. Where siplizumab was present, mappable alloreactive CD4+ clones averaged about 67% Treg-derived, compared with 25% to 30% in controls.

The chain employs TRBV5-4 and TRBJ2-1, with a tentative D call TRBD1 (5 bases). The TCR originated in a human donor in good health. Sequenced: non-Treg CD4+ T cells sorted from blood. CDR3 coding DNA: TGTGCCAGCAGCCCCCGGCAAGGGGCCTCCTACAATGAGCAGTTCTTC. It codes for CASSPRQGASYNEQFF. The full variable domain, completed using reference TRBV5-4 and TRBJ2-1, is ETGVTQSPTHLIKTRGQQVTLRCSSQSGHNTVSWYQQALGQGPQFIFQYYREEENGRGNFPPRFSGLQFPNYSSELNVNALELDDSALYLCASSPRQGASYNEQFFGPGTRLTVL.